The 25 T cell receptor beta chains in this list originate from one sample, sequenced in a study of control samples from healthy donors and cancer patients (dated by TCRdb to about 2020). The library was built by means of the immunoSEQ multiplex PCR assay. Entries here come from immuneACCESS through TCRdb and include only in-frame sequences with V and J called. Some clones fail to appear in such tables; in the studies checked, an unresolved V gene covers under half of the shortfall, and the cause of the remainder is unknown. The table for this sample lists 150,000 to 200,000 clones; 75% to 95% of them were counted only once. About 1.4% of the sample belongs to the ten largest clones. The sample taken for sequencing was blood. The receptors derive from a woman aged 25 to 39 in good health.

This clone was seen only a few times. Other DNA sequences in this specimen translate into the identical CDR3. The chain couples TRBV7-9 to TRBJ1-2; D is perhaps TRBD1 (6 bases). The CDR3 is 13 residues long. V lost 1 base to trimming and J lost 4 bases, with 7 bases between them. CDR1 SEHNR and CDR2 FQNEAQ come from the germline V gene (reference sequence). The CDR3 bases are TGTGCCAGCAGCTTAGGAGGGGGCTATGGCTACACCTTC. This translates into CASSLGGGYGYTF.

The V call is TRBV6-2 or TRBV6-3, the J call TRBJ2-3; 7 bases line up with TRBD1. Germline CDR1 MNHEY, CDR2 SVGEGT. This CDR3 has 14 residues. V was pared by 6 bases and J by 0 bases, with 3 bases of the junction left unmatched. Here the CDR3 reads CASSRTGSTDTQYF. In nucleotides, the CDR3 is TGTGCCAGCAGCCGGACAGGAAGCACAGATACGCAGTATTTT.

The chain is built from TRBV6-5 and TRBJ2-1; D possibly matches TRBD1 or TRBD2 (5 bases each). This CDR3 contains 13 residues. V was pared by 5 bases and J by 9 bases, with 14 bases between. Germline V CDR1 and CDR2: MNHEY, SVGAGI. In DNA form, the CDR3 reads TGTGCCAGCAGTCAAACTAGTAGGGGTGAGCAGTTCTTC. This codes for CASSQTSRGEQFF.

The chain links TRBV14 to TRBJ1-2, with D perhaps TRBD1 (6 bases). Trimming took 5 bases from V and 5 from J, leaving 15 bases between them. Germline V gene lookup returns CDR1 SGHDN and CDR2 FVKESK. There are 14 residues in the CDR3. CDR3 residues: CASSEQGPRYGYTF. The CDR3 region has the DNA TGTGCCAGCAGCGAACAGGGTCCCCGTTATGGCTACACCTTC. Full variable domain (outside the CDR3, taken from reference TRBV14 and TRBJ1-2): EAGVTQFPSHSVIEKGQTVTLRCDPISGHDNLYWYRRVMGKEIKFLLHFVKESKQDESGMPNNRFLAERTGGTYSTLKVQPAELEDSGVYFCASSEQGPRYGYTFGSGTRLTVV.

To note about this clone: The same CDR3 is also encoded by other DNA sequences in this sample. The chain recombines TRBV15 with TRBJ2-1; no clear D gene. The germline V gene encodes CDR1 LNHNV and CDR2 YYDKDF (reference sequence). V lost 0 bases to trimming and J lost 0 bases, with 6 bases between them. CDR3 length: 15 residues. The CDR3 reads CATSREGSSYNEQFF. The CDR3 nucleotides read TGTGCCACCAGCAGAGAGGGCTCCTCCTACAATGAGCAGTTCTTC. Supplemented by reference TRBV15 and TRBJ2-1, the full variable domain reads DAMVIQNPRYQVTQFGKPVTLSCSQTLNHNVMYWYQQKSSQAPKLLFHYYDKDFNNEADTPDNFQSRRPNTSFCFLDIRSPGLGDTAMYLCATSREGSSYNEQFFGPGTRLTVL.

The chain links TRBV20-1 to TRBJ1-4; D gene unclear. The V end was cut by 0 bases, the J end by 10 bases, with 6 bases between. CDR1 and CDR2 from the germline V gene are DFQATT and SNEGSKA (reference sequence). CDR3 length: 11 amino acids. CDR3 in DNA: TGCAGTGCTAGAGATCAGCTAAAACTGTTTTTT. Amino acids: CSARDQLKLFF.

This chain links TRBV6-5 with TRBJ2-1; 9 bases map to TRBD1. V was clipped by 2 bases and J by 3 bases; unmatched bases: 2. Germline V gene lookup returns CDR1 MNHEY and CDR2 SVGAGI. The CDR3 has 15 residues. For the CDR3, the DNA is TGTGCCAGCAGTTACGGGACAGGGCGCTACAATGAGCAGTTCTTC. Translated, it gives CASSYGTGRYNEQFF.

The V call is TRBV30, the J call TRBJ2-3; 12 nucleotides agree with TRBD2. The V and J ends lost 5 bases and 2 bases, in that order; junction bases with no gene match: 2. In germline, CDR1 is GTSNPN, CDR2 SVGIG (reference sequence). CDR3 length: 14 residues. The CDR3 region is CAWGLAGPTDTQYF. The DNA for the CDR3 is TGTGCCTGGGGACTAGCGGGACCCACAGATACGCAGTATTTT. Based on the CDR3 plus reference TRBV30 and TRBJ2-3, the full variable domain is SQTIHQWPATLVQPVGSPLSLECTVEGTSNPNLYWYRQAAGRGLQLLFYSVGIGQISSEVPQNLSASRPQDRQFILSSKKLLLSDSGFYLCAWGLAGPTDTQYFGPGTRLTVL.

CDR3 amino acids: CASSFYGPNTEAFF. CDR3 coding DNA: TGTGCCAGCAGCTTCTACGGTCCGAACACTGAAGCTTTCTTT. The rearrangement uses TRBV5-4 and TRBJ1-1; D is undetermined. CDR1 is SGHNT and CDR2 is YYREEE in the germline V gene (reference sequence). The CDR3 is 14 amino acids. V lost 2 bases to trimming and J lost 1 base, with 9 bases between them. Looking up the rest from reference TRBV5-4 and TRBJ1-1 gives the full variable domain: ETGVTQSPTHLIKTRGQQVTLRCSSQSGHNTVSWYQQALGQGPQFIFQYYREEENGRGNFPPRFSGLQFPNYSSELNVNALELDDSALYLCASSFYGPNTEAFFGQGTRLTVV.

The chain couples TRBV2 to TRBJ1-1; weak D call: TRBD1 (5 bases). Germline V CDR1 and CDR2: SNHLY, FYNNEI. V shed 7 bases and J shed 0 bases, with 9 bases lying between them. This CDR3 region has 13 residues. Written as DNA, the CDR3 is TGTGCCAGCACCAGACAGTTGAACACTGAAGCTTTCTTT. Translation gives CASTRQLNTEAFF.

The V and J genes are TRBV7-9 and TRBJ2-3, with D uncertain. Germline values: CDR1 SEHNR, CDR2 FQNEAQ (reference sequence). There are 14 residues in the CDR3. Trimming stripped 0 bases from V and 5 bases from J, with 9 bases between. The chain's CDR3 is CASSLASPQDTQYF. Here the CDR3 DNA reads TGTGCCAGCAGCTTAGCCAGTCCTCAAGATACGCAGTATTTT. Combining the CDR3 with reference TRBV7-9 and TRBJ2-3 gives the whole variable domain DTGVSQNPRHKITKRGQNVTFRCDPISEHNRLYWYRQTLGQGPEFLTYFQNEAQLEKSRLLSDRFSAERPKGSFSTLEIQRTEQGDSAMYLCASSLASPQDTQYFGPGTRLTVL.

This chain joins TRBV5-1 and TRBJ1-4; TRBD1 matches 7 bases. The germline CDR1 and CDR2 sequences are SGHRS and YFSETQ. V was pared by 4 bases and J by 4 bases, with 4 bases of the junction left unmatched. This CDR3 spans 14 amino acids. The CDR3 is CASSLQGDNEKLFF. The CDR3 nucleotides read TGCGCCAGCAGCCTCCAGGGGGATAATGAAAAACTGTTTTTT.

The chain is built from TRBV2 and TRBJ1-1; 8 bases fit TRBD1. CDR3 length: 14 amino acids. Germline CDR1 SNHLY, CDR2 FYNNEI. V shed 5 bases, J shed 4 bases, and the junction held 6 bases outside the gene matches. The chain's CDR3 is CASSLDRVSTEAFF. The CDR3 DNA sequence: TGTGCCAGCAGTCTGGACAGGGTCAGCACTGAAGCTTTCTTT. Drawing the rest from reference TRBV2 and TRBJ1-1, the complete variable domain is EPEVTQTPSHQVTQMGQEVILRCVPISNHLYFYWYRQILGQKVEFLVSFYNNEISEKSEIFDDQFSVERPDGSNFTLKIRSTKLEDSAMYFCASSLDRVSTEAFFGQGTRLTVV.

The rearrangement links TRBV24-1 to TRBJ2-3; possibly TRBD1 or TRBD2 for D (5 bases each). The CDR3 covers 15 residues. CDR1 KGHDR and CDR2 SFDVKD come from the germline V gene. The V end was cut by 0 bases, the J end by 5 bases, with 11 bases between. The chain's CDR3 is CATSDLGGEVDTQYF. As DNA, the CDR3 is TGTGCCACCAGTGATTTGGGGGGAGAGGTAGATACGCAGTATTTT.

The chain recombines TRBV23-1 with TRBJ2-7; no definite D call. TRBV23-1 is marked as an open reading frame, function uncertain. The CDR3 runs 12 residues. Trimming took off 0 bases at V and 6 bases at J, with 6 bases between the two ends. The CDR3 protein is CASSQSGSEQYF. CDR3 sequence (DNA): TGCGCCAGCAGTCAATCGGGGTCCGAGCAGTACTTC.

The chain joins TRBV6-5 to TRBJ1-1; 8 bases are shared with TRBD1. The CDR3 consists of 14 residues. Germline V lookup: CDR1 MNHEY, CDR2 SVGAGI. The ends lost 5 bases at V and 1 base at J; junction bases unmatched: 3. This chain's CDR3 is CASSPTGGNTEAFF. CDR3 DNA sequence: TGTGCCAGCAGTCCCACAGGGGGGAACACTGAAGCTTTCTTT.

This clone was detected only once. The CDR3 loop reads CASSVGGSRYEQYF. CDR3 nucleotide sequence: TGTGCCAGCAGCGTAGGGGGTAGTCGTTACGAGCAGTACTTC. This chain connects TRBV9 to TRBJ2-7; D is uncertain. Looked up from germline, CDR1 is SGDLS and CDR2 is YYNGEE. Trimming took 0 bases from V and 4 from J, leaving 11 bases between them. This CDR3 comprises 14 residues.

CDR3 region: CASSEARGGTDTQYF. The CDR3 coding sequence is TGTGCCAGCAGTGAAGCGAGGGGGGGCACAGATACGCAGTATTTT. This chain links TRBV6-1 with TRBJ2-3, with D tentatively TRBD1 or TRBD2 (6 bases each). CDR3 length: 15 amino acids. Trimming cost V 0 bases and J 1 base, with 8 bases left between them. From germline, CDR1 is MNHNS and CDR2 SASEGT.

This chain uses TRBV28 with TRBJ1-2; D is perhaps TRBD1 (6 bases). This CDR3 region has 11 residues. V was pared by 4 bases and J by 6 bases, with 6 bases between. Germline-derived CDR1 and CDR2 are MDHEN and SYDVKM. CDR3 sequence reads: CASSSGDGYTF. The CDR3 DNA follows: TGTGCCAGCAGTTCAGGGGATGGCTACACCTTC.

This rearrangement joins TRBV5-1 to TRBJ2-7, with D possibly matching TRBD1 (5 bases). Germline V gene data show CDR1 as SGHRS and CDR2 as YFSETQ. Deletions cut 6 bases from V and 3 bases from J, with 13 bases between. The CDR3 sequence is 13 residues long. Here the CDR3 reads CASKGQTDYEQYF. The CDR3 DNA sequence: TGCGCCAGCAAAGGACAAACAGACTACGAGCAGTACTTC.

The chain is built from TRBV7-6 and TRBJ2-5, with D uncertain. The germline V and J ends were trimmed by 3 bases and 1 base, with 9 bases remaining between them. Germline lookup yields CDR1 SGHVS and CDR2 FNYEAQ. The CDR3 contains 14 residues. CDR3 sequence reads: CASSLGPVQETQYF. The CDR3 DNA reads as TGTGCCAGCAGCTTGGGTCCTGTCCAAGAGACCCAGTACTTC.

This clone was counted only a few times. The CDR3 loop is CASSLALGGTNEKLFF. CDR3 nucleotides: TGTGCCAGCAGCTTAGCGCTCGGTGGAACTAATGAAAAACTGTTTTTT. V is TRBV7-9 and J is TRBJ1-4; no firm D call. This CDR3 spans 16 amino acids. V gave up 0 bases and J gave up 1 base, with 9 bases separating them. Germline V gives CDR1 SEHNR, CDR2 FQNEAQ (reference sequence).

This chain uses TRBV4-1 with TRBJ2-7; the D gene is possibly TRBD2 (5 bases). The CDR3 is 11 amino acids. V was clipped by 3 bases and J by 6 bases, with 6 bases between them. The germline V gene encodes CDR1 MGHRA and CDR2 YSYEKL. The CDR3 loop reads CASSQGSEQYF. For the CDR3, the DNA is TGCGCCAGCAGCCAGGGGAGCGAGCAGTACTTC.

CDR3 in amino acids: CASSQAGNSPLHF. The CDR3 DNA reads as TGTGCCAGCAGCCAAGCGGGGAATTCACCCCTCCACTTT. This rearrangement joins TRBV3-1 (or the pseudogene TRBV3-2) to TRBJ1-6; D is undetermined. The V and J ends lost 1 base and 7 bases respectively, with 5 bases between them. Per the germline V gene, CDR1 is LGHDT and CDR2 is YNNKEL (reference sequence). CDR3 length: 13 residues.

The rearrangement uses TRBV3-1 (or the pseudogene TRBV3-2) and TRBJ2-7, with TRBD2 matching 8 bases. Germline CDR1 and CDR2: LGHDT and YNNKEL (reference sequence). The CDR3 is 15 residues long. After removal of 2 bases from V and 0 bases from J, the junction contained 3 bases not matched to a gene. CDR3 nucleotide sequence: TGTGCCAGCAGCCAAACCGGGACTAGCTCCTACGAGCAGTACTTC. Protein: CASSQTGTSSYEQYF.